These T cell receptor beta chains were read from a single sample in a study of blood T cell repertoires in COVID-19. Profiled with immunoSEQ multiplex PCR; TCRdb holds only in-frame clones, not every one. Here the sample spans approximately 210,000 clones, 88% being singletons. The sequenced material came from PBMCs or T cells enriched from blood (not recorded which). These receptors came from a woman in her 50s with acute COVID-19. Each CDR3 is given with its conserved first and last residue. A D gene is named only where the DNA matches it firmly. Clone size, where shown, is once, few, many, or a class for clones that have expanded.

v_call: TRBV25-1; d_call: NA; j_call: TRBJ2-7; clone_size: NA; cdr3_nt: TGTGCCAGCAGTGTCAGGGGCGGCCCATACGAGCAGTACTTC; cdr3_aa: CASSVRGGPYEQYF
v_call: TRBV27; d_call: TRBD1; j_call: TRBJ2-6; clone_size: NA; cdr3_nt: TGTGCCAGCAGTTGGACCCTTGGGACAGTTCCTTCTGGGGCCAACGTCCTGACTTTC; cdr3_aa: CASSWTLGTVPSGANVLTF
v_call: TRBV28; d_call: NA; j_call: TRBJ1-3; clone_size: NA; cdr3_nt: TGTGCCAGCAGTCCTTCGACGGGGTCTGGAAACACCATATATTTT; cdr3_aa: CASSPSTGSGNTIYF
v_call: TRBV24-1; d_call: TRBD1; j_call: TRBJ2-3; clone_size: NA; cdr3_nt: TGTGCCACCAGTGACCAGGGACAGGGGGCCTTAGATACGCAGTATTTT; cdr3_aa: CATSDQGQGALDTQYF
v_call: TRBV10-1; d_call: NA; j_call: TRBJ2-7; clone_size: NA; cdr3_nt: TGCGCCAGCAGTGAGTCGGATCGGACAAGGTTCAACTACGAGCAGTACTTC; cdr3_aa: CASSESDRTRFNYEQYF
v_call: TRBV18; d_call: TRBD1; j_call: TRBJ1-5; clone_size: NA; cdr3_nt: TGTGCCAGCTCACCAGGACAGGATCAGCCCCAGCATTTT; cdr3_aa: CASSPGQDQPQHF
v_call: TRBV28; d_call: TRBD1; j_call: TRBJ1-4; clone_size: NA; cdr3_nt: TGTGCCAGCAGTCTGGGGGGGACAGGGGTTAGAAAACTGTTTTTT; cdr3_aa: CASSLGGTGVRKLFF
v_call: TRBV7-2; d_call: NA; j_call: TRBJ1-5; clone_size: few; cdr3_nt: TGTGCCAGCAGCTTACAGAGAGGTGGCAATCAGCCCCAGCATTTT; cdr3_aa: CASSLQRGGNQPQHF
v_call: TRBV6-5; d_call: TRBD1; j_call: TRBJ1-5; clone_size: few; cdr3_nt: TGTGCCAGCGGATCCGGGACAGGGAGCAATCAGCCCCAGCATTTT; cdr3_aa: CASGSGTGSNQPQHF
v_call: TRBV4-3; d_call: TRBD2; j_call: TRBJ2-3; clone_size: NA; cdr3_nt: TGCGCCAGCAGCCAAGATAGAAGCGGGGGACTAGGAGATACGCAGTATTTT; cdr3_aa: CASSQDRSGGLGDTQYF
v_call: TRBV5-1; d_call: TRBD1; j_call: TRBJ2-1; clone_size: NA; cdr3_nt: TGCGCCAGCAGCATAACCGGGACAGGGGCCTACAATGAGCAGTTCTTC; cdr3_aa: CASSITGTGAYNEQFF
v_call: TRBV5-4; d_call: TRBD1; j_call: TRBJ2-5; clone_size: NA; cdr3_nt: TGTGCCAGCAGCTTGACAGGGGGCGAGGAGACCCAGTACTTC; cdr3_aa: CASSLTGGEETQYF
v_call: TRBV27; d_call: NA; j_call: TRBJ2-1; clone_size: NA; cdr3_nt: TGTGCCAGCAGTTTAGGCGGGGATCCCCTCAATGAGCAGTTCTTC; cdr3_aa: CASSLGGDPLNEQFF
v_call: TRBV19; d_call: NA; j_call: TRBJ1-5; clone_size: NA; cdr3_nt: TGTGCCAGTAGTTGGGCCCAGAATCAGCCCCAGCATTTT; cdr3_aa: CASSWAQNQPQHF
v_call: TRBV24-1; d_call: TRBD1; j_call: TRBJ1-1; clone_size: NA; cdr3_nt: TGTGCCACCAGTGGGACAGGGGGCTTGACTGAAGCTTTCTTT; cdr3_aa: CATSGTGGLTEAFF
v_call: TRBV14; d_call: NA; j_call: TRBJ2-5; clone_size: NA; cdr3_nt: TGTGCCAGCAGCCAAGTTGGTATAGGGGGGGAAGAGACCCAGTACTTC; cdr3_aa: CASSQVGIGGEETQYF
v_call: TRBV19; d_call: NA; j_call: TRBJ1-4; clone_size: NA; cdr3_nt: TGTGCCAGTAGTACTAGGGGGGGAGAAAAACTGTTTTTT; cdr3_aa: CASSTRGGEKLFF
v_call: TRBV2; d_call: TRBD1; j_call: TRBJ1-4; clone_size: NA; cdr3_nt: TGTGCCAGCAGGTTGACCGGGACAGGGAACGAAAAACTGTTTTTT; cdr3_aa: CASRLTGTGNEKLFF